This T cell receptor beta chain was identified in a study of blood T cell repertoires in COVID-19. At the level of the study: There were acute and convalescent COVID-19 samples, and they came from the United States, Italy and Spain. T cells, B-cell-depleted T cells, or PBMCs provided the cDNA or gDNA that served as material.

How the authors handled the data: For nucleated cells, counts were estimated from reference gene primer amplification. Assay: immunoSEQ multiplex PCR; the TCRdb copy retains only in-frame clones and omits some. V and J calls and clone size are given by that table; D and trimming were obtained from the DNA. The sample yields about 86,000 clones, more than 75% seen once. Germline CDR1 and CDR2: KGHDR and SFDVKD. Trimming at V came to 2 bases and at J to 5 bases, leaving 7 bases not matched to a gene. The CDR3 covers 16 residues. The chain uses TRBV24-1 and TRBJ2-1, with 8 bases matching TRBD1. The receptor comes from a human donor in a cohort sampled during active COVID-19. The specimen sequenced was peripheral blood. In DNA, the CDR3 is TGTGCCACCAGTGATTACGGGACAGGTTTAAACAATGAGCAGTTCTTC. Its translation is CATSDYGTGLNNEQFF.